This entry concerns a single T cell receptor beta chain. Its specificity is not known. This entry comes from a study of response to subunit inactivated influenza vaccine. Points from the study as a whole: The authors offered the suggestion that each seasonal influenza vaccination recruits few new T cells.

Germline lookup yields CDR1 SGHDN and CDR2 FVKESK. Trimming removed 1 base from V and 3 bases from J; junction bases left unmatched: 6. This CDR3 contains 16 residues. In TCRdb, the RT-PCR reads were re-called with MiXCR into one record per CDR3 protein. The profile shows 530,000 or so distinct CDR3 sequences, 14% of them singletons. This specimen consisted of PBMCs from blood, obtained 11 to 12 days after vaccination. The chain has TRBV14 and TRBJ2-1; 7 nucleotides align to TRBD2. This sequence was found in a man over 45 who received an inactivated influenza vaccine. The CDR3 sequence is CASSQVGGTYYNEQFF. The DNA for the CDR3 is TGTGCCAGCAGCCAAGTCGGGGGGACGTACTACAATGAGCAGTTCTTC. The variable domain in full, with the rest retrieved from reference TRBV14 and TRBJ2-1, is EAGVTQFPSHSVIEKGQTVTLRCDPISGHDNLYWYRRVMGKEIKFLLHFVKESKQDESGMPNNRFLAERTGGTYSTLKVQPAELEDSGVYFCASSQVGGTYYNEQFFGPGTRLTVL.